This passage covers 17 T cell receptor beta chains from one sample sequenced in a study of cytomegalovirus exposure and HLA in healthy donors. The table came from immunoSEQ multiplex PCR; TCRdb's copy has only in-frame clones and leaves some out. The profile shows roughly 170,000 clones, approximately 83% of them singletons. The sequencing input was PBMCs. The receptors shown here come from a woman aged 18-30 years in good health and CMV-seropositive.

V usage is TRBV11-2 and J usage is TRBJ2-7; D gene unclear. The CDR3 spans 11 residues. The V and J ends lost 3 bases and 3 bases respectively, with 3 bases between them. Germline CDR1 is SGHAT and CDR2 is FQNNGV. CDR3 sequence (DNA): TGTGCCAGCAGCTTCAGCTACGAGCAGTACTTC. Protein: CASSFSYEQYF.

This clone was detected only a few times. The genes are TRBV5-6 and TRBJ2-3; no clear D. Germline V gene sequence: CDR1 SGHDT, CDR2 YYEEEE. Trimming stripped 2 bases from V and 5 bases from J, with 9 bases between. The CDR3 has 13 amino acids. The CDR3 loop is CASSFRVGDTQYF. CDR3 bases: TGTGCCAGCAGCTTTCGGGTTGGAGATACGCAGTATTTT.

V gene TRBV4-3 combines with J gene TRBJ1-2, with D possibly matching TRBD1 (6 bases). V gave up 1 base and J gave up 1 base, with 16 bases separating them. Per the germline V gene, CDR1 is LGHNA and CDR2 is YSLEER. This CDR3 contains 17 residues. The CDR3 DNA is TGCGCCAGCAGCCAAGGAACCATGGACAGACTTAACTATGGCTACACCTTC. It yields the protein CASSQGTMDRLNYGYTF.

This clone was observed once. The gene calls are TRBV19 and TRBJ1-2, with D uncertain. The germline gives CDR1 LNHDA, CDR2 SQIVND (reference sequence). The CDR3 runs 13 residues. Between the trimmed V and J ends, which lost 5 bases and 3 bases, there was a span of 10 bases. CDR3 amino acids: CASSLGLYYGYTF. The CDR3 DNA reads as TGTGCCAGTAGTCTAGGGCTGTACTATGGCTACACCTTC.

This rearrangement joins TRBV28 to TRBJ1-5; perhaps TRBD1 as D (6 bases). CDR1 is MDHEN and CDR2 is SYDVKM in the germline V gene. The CDR3 spans 12 residues. The ends were cut back, 7 bases at V and 9 bases at J, with 13 bases in the middle. CDR3 sequence reads: CASNGGGRPQHF. In nucleotides, the CDR3 is TGTGCCAGCAATGGGGGCGGAAGGCCCCAGCATTTT.

V and J are TRBV6-1 and TRBJ1-5; 8 nucleotides agree with TRBD1. The CDR3 contains 14 residues. V was clipped by 4 bases and J by 4 bases; unmatched bases: 3. Germline CDR1 reads MNHNS; CDR2 reads SASEGT. The CDR3 sequence: CASSGGQGNQPQHF. The DNA for the CDR3 is TGTGCCAGCAGTGGAGGACAGGGAAATCAGCCCCAGCATTTT.

The V call is TRBV27, the J call TRBJ2-3; tentative D call: TRBD1 (7 bases). The CDR3 spans 19 residues. Trimming stripped 4 bases from V and 0 bases from J, with 23 bases between. The germline V gene has CDR1 MNHEY and CDR2 SMNVEV (reference sequence). CDR3 loop: CASSSQGFGSGRSTDTQYF. DNA of the CDR3: TGTGCCAGCAGTTCACAGGGGTTTGGGAGCGGGCGAAGCACAGATACGCAGTATTTT.

The chain couples TRBV25-1 to TRBJ2-1; D is unresolved. The CDR3 has 15 residues. Germline loops: CDR1 MGHDK, CDR2 SYGVNS. V was trimmed by 5 bases and J by 4 bases, leaving 15 bases between them. The CDR3 DNA sequence: TGTGCCAGCAGTCCTCCTAGTATCGTGTACAATGAGCAGTTCTTC. Translating gives CASSPPSIVYNEQFF.

The chain joins TRBV10-3 to TRBJ1-1; TRBD1 matches at 8 bases. Losses at the gene ends were 6 bases for V and 4 bases for J; bases not matched to a gene: 7. The V gene's germline CDR1 is ENHRY and CDR2 SYGVKD. This CDR3 spans 14 amino acids. The CDR3 spells CAISPNRGSTEAFF. CDR3 sequence (DNA): TGTGCCATCAGCCCGAACAGGGGGAGCACTGAAGCTTTCTTT.

The V gene is TRBV27, the J gene TRBJ2-6; no clear D gene. CDR3 length: 16 amino acids. The germline V gene encodes CDR1 MNHEY and CDR2 SMNVEV (reference sequence). V was clipped by 4 bases and J by 0 bases, with 10 bases between them. Here the CDR3 DNA reads TGTGCCAGCAGTTCCCCAGGCCCCTCTGGGGCCAACGTCCTGACTTTC. Residues: CASSSPGPSGANVLTF.

Worth noting for this clone: This same CDR3 is encoded by further DNA sequences in the sample. The J gene is TRBJ2-5, the V gene TRBV2; possibly TRBD2 for D (7 bases). The CDR3 loop spans 13 amino acids. The ends were cut back, 7 bases at V and 1 base at J, with 10 bases in the middle. Germline V gene sequence: CDR1 SNHLY, CDR2 FYNNEI. CDR3 residues: CASKGGSQETQYF. CDR3 DNA sequence: TGTGCCAGCAAGGGGGGGAGCCAAGAGACCCAGTACTTC.

This chain links TRBV5-1 with TRBJ1-5, with 8 positions matching TRBD1. The CDR3 totals 13 residues. V was pared by 7 bases and J by 5 bases, with 5 bases of the junction left unmatched. Germline V gene sequence: CDR1 SGHRS, CDR2 YFSETQ. DNA for the CDR3: TGCGCCAGCGCAGGGGGCGCAGATCAGCCCCAGCATTTT. This translates into CASAGGADQPQHF.

This clone appeared a single time. The gene calls are TRBV2 and TRBJ2-7, with TRBD1 matching 10 bases. The CDR3 contains 13 residues. Germline V CDR1 and CDR2: SNHLY, FYNNEI. Unmatched junction bases numbered 5, after V lost 8 bases and J lost 4 bases. CDR3 sequence (DNA): TGTGCCAGCGACCCGGGACAGGGGTACGAGCAGTACTTC. Translation gives CASDPGQGYEQYF.

The rearrangement uses TRBV27 and TRBJ2-5; maybe TRBD2 (6 bases). There are 17 residues in the CDR3. Germline CDR1 is MNHEY and CDR2 is SMNVEV (reference sequence). The V and J ends lost 3 bases and 5 bases respectively, with 22 bases between them. CDR3 sequence (DNA): TGTGCCAGCAGTTTTCTCCCTCGGGGGAATTCGGAGGAGACCCAGTACTTC. Translated: CASSFLPRGNSEETQYF.

The chain joins TRBV2 to TRBJ2-2, with 11 bases fitting TRBD2. CDR1 and CDR2 (germline): SNHLY, FYNNEI. With V trimmed by 10 bases and J by 4 bases, 8 bases remained unmatched. The CDR3 covers 15 residues. The CDR3 DNA is TGTGCCACCAAAGGGGGGACTAGCGGCACCGGGGAGCTGTTTTTT. It is translated as CATKGGTSGTGELFF.

This clone came up a few times. The rearrangement links TRBV15 to TRBJ1-5; no clear D. The germline V gene has CDR1 LNHNV and CDR2 YYDKDF (reference sequence). CDR3 length: 13 amino acids. The V and J ends lost 0 bases and 4 bases respectively, with 4 bases between them. CDR3 DNA sequence: TGTGCCACCAGCAGAGATCAAAATCAGCCCCAGCATTTT. It encodes CATSRDQNQPQHF.

The V gene is TRBV29-1, the J gene TRBJ2-1; unclear D gene. The length of the CDR3 is 12 residues. Germline V gene data show CDR1 as SQVTM and CDR2 as ANQGSEA. Trimming left V 6 bases short and J 0 bases short, with 6 bases between. This CDR3 is CSVSVSYNEQFF. CDR3 bases: TGCAGCGTCTCCGTCTCCTACAATGAGCAGTTCTTC.